This entry lists 23 T cell receptor beta chains sequenced from one sample in a study of OX40 agonist ivuxolimab in advanced cancers. Sequenced by immunoSEQ multiplex PCR; TCRdb stores in-frame clones only, minus some. This sample carries about 50,000 clones, about nine tenths of them seen once, and the ten largest clones take less than 8%. Here the sequenced sample was CD4+ or CD8+ T cells sorted from blood, taken in a trial of the OX40 agonist ivuxolimab. The receptors were sampled from an adult with an advanced solid tumor such as melanoma, head and neck, liver or kidney cancer.

V and J are TRBV11-2 and TRBJ1-1; D not resolved. Trimming took 3 bases from V and 0 from J, leaving 8 bases between them. Germline CDR1 is SGHAT and CDR2 is FQNNGV. This CDR3 has 14 residues. The CDR3 region is CASSFGGVNTEAFF. The CDR3 coding sequence is TGTGCCAGCAGCTTCGGCGGGGTGAACACTGAAGCTTTCTTT. The whole variable domain, filled in from reference TRBV11-2 and TRBJ1-1, reads EAGVAQSPRYKIIEKRQSVAFWCNPISGHATLYWYQQILGQGPKLLIQFQNNGVVDDSQLPKDRFSAERLKGVDSTLKIQPAKLEDSAVYLCASSFGGVNTEAFFGQGTRLTVV.

The chain is built from TRBV7-8 and TRBJ2-3, with D perhaps matching TRBD1 (5 bases). Per germline, CDR1 SGHVS and CDR2 FQNEAQ. This CDR3 comprises 17 residues. V dropped 1 base and J dropped 1 base, with 15 bases sitting between them. This CDR3 is CASSLVIGRARTDTQYF. The CDR3 region has the DNA TGTGCCAGCAGCTTAGTAATTGGCAGGGCCCGCACAGATACGCAGTATTTT.

This clone was seen a few times. V is TRBV25-1 and J is TRBJ1-2; D is possibly TRBD1 (5 bases). The CDR3 extends over 12 amino acids. Germline loops: CDR1 MGHDK, CDR2 SYGVNS. The V end lost 5 bases, the J end lost 6 bases, and 10 bases lay between the germline ends. CDR3 protein: CASSFGTDGYTF. CDR3 DNA sequence: TGTGCCAGCAGTTTCGGGACGGATGGCTACACCTTC.

The J gene is TRBJ1-1, the V gene TRBV5-1, with a weak D call TRBD1 (6 bases). V gave up 0 bases and J gave up 4 bases, with 13 bases separating them. There are 15 residues in the CDR3. Germline V gene sequence: CDR1 SGHRS, CDR2 YFSETQ. In DNA, the CDR3 is TGCGCCAGCAGCTTGGCCCGGCCGGGGGCCACTGAAGCTTTCTTT. As protein: CASSLARPGATEAFF.

The J gene is TRBJ2-2, the V gene TRBV28; tentatively, D is TRBD1 (5 bases). The CDR3 is 14 residues long. V lost 6 bases and J lost 1, with 9 bases in between. Germline loops: CDR1 MDHEN, CDR2 SYDVKM. The chain's CDR3 is CASSPGQNTGELFF. The CDR3 DNA sequence: TGTGCCAGCAGCCCTGGACAGAACACCGGGGAGCTGTTTTTT.

The DNA for the CDR3 is TGTGCCACCTCCCGGACAGGGGAATCCTACGAGCAGTACGTC. Translation gives CATSRTGESYEQYV. The chain uses TRBV28 and TRBJ2-7, with 9 bases aligning to TRBD1. V shed 10 bases, J shed 1 base, and the junction held 8 bases outside the gene matches. This CDR3 has 14 amino acids. Germline V gene sequence: CDR1 MDHEN, CDR2 SYDVKM.

This chain joins TRBV5-1 and TRBJ2-3; the D is unclear. Germline loops: CDR1 SGHRS, CDR2 YFSETQ. V shed 1 base and J shed 3 bases, with 3 bases lying between them. CDR3 length: 12 amino acids. The CDR3 sequence is CASSLSTDTQYF. CDR3 sequence (DNA): TGCGCCAGCAGCTTGTCTACAGATACGCAGTATTTT.

The genes are TRBV5-1 and TRBJ2-2, with 7 bases fitting TRBD1. The CDR3 runs to 16 residues. The J segment lost 0 bases and the V segment lost 2 bases, leaving 4 bases of the junction unmatched. CDR1 and CDR2 from the germline V gene are SGHRS and YFSETQ. CDR3 DNA sequence: TGCGCCAGCAGCTTACAGGGGCCCCCGAACACCGGGGAGCTGTTTTTT. It is translated as CASSLQGPPNTGELFF.

By sample share, this clone is large. The chain has TRBV7-6 and TRBJ2-7, with 8 bases lining up with TRBD1. The CDR3 totals 14 residues. V lost 0 bases to trimming and J lost 6 bases; unmatched junction nucleotides: 4. The germline V gene has CDR1 SGHVS and CDR2 FNYEAQ. The CDR3 DNA reads TGTGCCAGCAGCTTAGCGTCCCAGGGGGCCGAGCAGTACTTC. Protein: CASSLASQGAEQYF.

This clone was observed a few times. V usage is TRBV7-9 and J usage is TRBJ2-1, with D maybe TRBD2 (6 bases). Germline CDR1 SEHNR, CDR2 FQNEAQ (reference sequence). The CDR3 runs 14 residues. V lost 4 bases to trimming and J lost 7 bases, with 14 bases between them. The CDR3 DNA sequence: TGTGCCAGCAGCTGGGAGGCTCAGGTGAATGAGCAGTTCTTC. Translation: CASSWEAQVNEQFF.

The V call is TRBV9, the J call TRBJ2-7; D is possibly TRBD2 (6 bases). V was clipped by 0 bases and J by 5 bases, with 15 bases between them. The CDR3 loop spans 15 amino acids. Germline V CDR1 and CDR2: SGDLS, YYNGEE. The CDR3 sequence is CASSVALATGDEQYF. The CDR3 region has the DNA TGTGCCAGCAGCGTAGCCCTAGCGACGGGCGACGAGCAGTACTTC.

The chain joins TRBV13 to TRBJ1-4; TRBD1 agrees at 7 bases. CDR3 length: 16 residues. Germline V lookup: CDR1 PRHDT, CDR2 FYEKMQ (reference sequence). V lost 3 bases to trimming and J lost 5 bases; unmatched junction nucleotides: 9. CDR3 coding DNA: TGTGCCAGCAGCTTCAGTATGGGACAGCAGAATGAAAAACTGTTTTTT. Amino acid sequence: CASSFSMGQQNEKLFF.

Only one count was recorded for this clone. The rearrangement uses TRBV19 and TRBJ2-7; TRBD2 aligns across 7 bases. The CDR3 is made up of 15 amino acids. J lost 3 bases, V lost 1 base, and 6 bases had no gene match. Germline V lookup: CDR1 LNHDA, CDR2 SQIVND (reference sequence). CDR3 sequence (DNA): TGTGCCAGTAGTATAGTAAGCGGGGTCTACTACGAGCAGTACTTC. Translation gives CASSIVSGVYYEQYF.

This rearrangement joins TRBV9 to TRBJ2-1, with 12 bases aligning to TRBD2. Trimming cost V 0 bases and J 8 bases; bases outside gene matches: 3. The CDR3 loop spans 15 amino acids. CDR1 is SGDLS, CDR2 YYNGEE, per germline. CDR3 protein: CASSVGLAGAHEQFF. As DNA, the CDR3 is TGTGCCAGCAGCGTAGGACTAGCGGGGGCACATGAGCAGTTCTTC.

The chain employs TRBV5-6 and TRBJ2-7, with 10 bases that match TRBD1. Germline CDR1 reads SGHDT; CDR2 reads YYEEEE. Trimming at V came to 2 bases and at J to 3 bases, leaving 5 bases not matched to a gene. This CDR3 has 15 amino acids. The CDR3 sequence is CASSLGTGAYYEQYV. The CDR3 bases are TGTGCCAGCAGCTTAGGGACAGGGGCCTACTACGAGCAGTACGTC.

The chain couples TRBV27 to TRBJ2-4, with 8 bases fitting TRBD1. The V segment lost 8 bases and the J segment 4 bases; nucleotides outside the gene matches: 7. The CDR3 extends over 14 amino acids. Germline V gene lookup returns CDR1 MNHEY and CDR2 SMNVEV (reference sequence). DNA of the CDR3: TGTGCCAGCGCTGAGGGGACAGGTAAAAACATTCAGTACTTC. Translating it yields CASAEGTGKNIQYF.

The chain combines TRBV27 with TRBJ2-5, with D unclear. From germline, CDR1 is MNHEY and CDR2 SMNVEV (reference sequence). The CDR3 is 11 residues long. Trimming pared 4 bases from V and 4 bases from J, leaving 4 bases between. The CDR3 protein is CASSYGETQYF. CDR3 nucleotide sequence: TGTGCCAGCAGTTATGGAGAGACCCAGTACTTC.

The chain carries TRBV6-4 and TRBJ1-5; D call uncertain. CDR3 length equals 13 residues. V was trimmed by 5 bases and J by 7 bases, leaving 12 bases between them. From germline, CDR1 is MRHNA and CDR2 SNTAGT. CDR3 sequence (DNA): TGTGCCAGCAGTTCTGGGTGGGAACAGCCCCAGCATTTT. Its translation is CASSSGWEQPQHF.

The V gene is TRBV29-1, the J gene TRBJ1-2, with TRBD1 as a possible D gene (5 bases). Trimming took 3 bases from V and 3 from J, leaving 8 bases between them. The CDR3 has 12 amino acids. CDR1 is SQVTM, CDR2 ANQGSEA, per germline. CDR3 amino acids: CSVETGDYGYTF. CDR3 in DNA: TGCAGCGTTGAGACGGGGGACTATGGCTACACCTTC.

The chain joins TRBV19 to TRBJ2-7; D is uncertain. V was clipped by 3 bases and J by 0 bases, with 9 bases between them. This CDR3 is 14 amino acids long. Germline-derived CDR1 and CDR2 are LNHDA and SQIVND (reference sequence). CDR3 nucleotide sequence: TGTGCCAGTAGTATTGCGGTCCCCTCCTACGAGCAGTACTTC. It is translated as CASSIAVPSYEQYF.

The rearrangement links TRBV27 to TRBJ1-1; D not resolved. Germline CDR1 is MNHEY and CDR2 is SMNVEV (reference sequence). The CDR3 runs to 13 residues. V was trimmed by 7 bases and J by 1 base, leaving 10 bases between them. CDR3 residues: CASISAGNTEAFF. The CDR3 coding sequence is TGTGCCAGCATTTCTGCGGGGAACACTGAAGCTTTCTTT.

The chain joins TRBV6-6 to TRBJ2-5; 7 bases map to TRBD2. The V segment lost 2 bases and the J segment 1 base; nucleotides outside the gene matches: 7. CDR1 and CDR2 (germline): MNHNY, SVGAGI (reference sequence). CDR3 length: 16 residues. The CDR3 reads CASSYPASGTQETQYF. The CDR3 region has the DNA TGTGCCAGCAGTTACCCGGCTAGCGGCACCCAAGAGACCCAGTACTTC.

The sample holds one count of this clone. The rearrangement uses TRBV11-2 and TRBJ1-1, with no clear D. The V gene's germline CDR1 is SGHAT and CDR2 FQNNGV. V was shortened by 1 base and J by 3 bases, with 12 bases between the two germline ends. The CDR3 extends over 15 amino acids. The CDR3 DNA reads TGTGCCAGCAGCTTAGCTCGTTCGGGGTACACTGAAGCTTTCTTT. This sequence encodes CASSLARSGYTEAFF.